Listed below are T cell receptor beta chains from one sample, sequenced in a study of T cells in Graves' hyperthyroidism and ophthalmopathy. A single record per CDR3 protein comes from TCRdb applying MiXCR to the multiplex PCR reads. The sample consists of 660,000 or so distinct CDR3 sequences, less than 25% of them appearing once. Sequenced material: blood. These receptor sequences come from a young man with Graves' ophthalmopathy. The CDR3 runs from the conserved cysteine through the conserved F or W.

v_gene	len	CDR3aa
TRBV5-1	15	CASSSLGVEGEKLFF
TRBV27	16	CASSLVSGGNTDTQYF
TRBV11-2	15	CASSPGGNSGNTIYF
TRBV5-6	15	CASSTGLAGANEQFF
TRBV28	12	CASRTESYEQYF
TRBV4-2	15	CASSQSLADTDTQYF
TRBV7-9	16	CASSLVRAGSYNEQFF
TRBV4-1	15	CASSQERHTSYEQYF
TRBV11-2	11	CASTYTGELFF
TRBV27	14	CASSLLGLQETQYF
TRBV28	13	CASRKGSTYEQYF
TRBV4-3	15	CASSQASDGSYEQYF
TRBV28	11	CASNTGGRAFF
TRBV2	16	CASSVGGGRTNNEQFF
TRBV27	16	CASSLGASGIGETQYF
TRBV7-6	16	CASSRPDRGSNQPQHF
TRBV18	17	CASSRGMFSGITDTQYF
TRBV7-2	13	CASTLQGNQPQHF
TRBV9	15	CASRPNRGQTGELFF
TRBV27	20	CASSLSTPRPRAGGTDTQYF
TRBV27	16	CASTQTRDSNTGELFF
TRBV2	12	CASSGGMGEQYF
TRBV10-3	13	CAISWLAKGEQYF
TRBV6-1	15	CASRTIGTEKNEQFF
TRBV2	14	CASSARGSNTEAFF
TRBV27	14	CASAVRGANYGYTF
TRBV28	13	CASKPGTGETQYF
TRBV20-1	11	CSAREYFGYTF
TRBV20-1	15	CSASDSGRGTYEQYF
TRBV2	14	CASSDISDHQPQHF
TRBV28	11	CASSSYNEQYF
TRBV6-1	15	CASSRGLATRNEQFF
TRBV28	16	CASKLPHDSSNEKLFF
TRBV13	12	CASSFRIGEQFF
TRBV4-1	18	CASSHRIPQTGLNTEAFF
TRBV29-1	16	CSVLDGTSNQGTEAFF
TRBV20-1	15	CSARGYESSPYEQYF
TRBV20-1	14	CSARRGRYNQPQHF
TRBV4-3	14	CASSQQHGNTEAFF
TRBV12-3/TRBV12-4	15	CASSPRTGPLGEQHF